Here is one T cell receptor beta chain with its context. Its target is unknown. The entry originates in a study of T cell responses to AZD1222 COVID-19 vaccine. Study information: Pooling of second doses given at about 4 or about 12 weeks was done. Findings and caveats of the study: At baseline, seropositivity was found in only a handful of AZD1222 recipients. Once two AZD1222 doses were given, Spike-specific TCR breadth and depth went up. In a largely white British group with more females than males, clonal diversity was possibly underestimated.

Sequencing used immunoSEQ multiplex PCR; TCRdb keeps in-frame clones, though not all of them. The table shows tens of thousands of clones, with around three quarters occurring only once. The TCR comes from an adult in good health. The sample was peripheral blood, taken on day 0 of AZD1222 vaccination.

The CDR3 DNA sequence: TGTGCCAGCAGTTCATACTCCGGGGGGAATGAAAAACTGTTTTTT. Translated: CASSSYSGGNEKLFF. The rearrangement joins TRBV27 to TRBJ1-4; possibly TRBD1 for D (5 bases). The CDR3 contains 15 residues. Germline loops: CDR1 MNHEY, CDR2 SMNVEV (reference sequence). Trimming removed 4 bases from V and 5 bases from J, with 14 bases in between.